The TCR beta chain under discussion was sequenced for a study of CD8 T cells in Susac syndrome. Random hexamers were used to reverse transcribe about 0.5 to 1 ug of RNA. Across 54 Vbeta and 13 Jbeta, TCR beta CDR3 was amplified with immunoSEQ multiplex PCR. TCRdb reprocessed the immunoSEQ multiplex PCR reads with MiXCR, giving one entry per CDR3 protein. The sample carries approximately 130,000 distinct CDR3 sequences, roughly 92% recorded once. The CD8+ and CD4+ T cells were negatively isolated, with the TEMRA cells enriched by FACS. Sequenced input: CD4+ T cells from PBMCs. The clonotype was recovered from a human donor in good health.

DNA for the CDR3: TGTGCCAGCAGCCAAATGGGACAGATGGGGACCTTC. This encodes CASSQMGQMGTF. The chain joins TRBV14 to TRBJ1-2, with TRBD1 identical over 7 bases. The CDR3 consists of 12 residues. The germline gives CDR1 SGHDN, CDR2 FVKESK. V lost 2 bases to trimming and J lost 14 bases; unmatched junction nucleotides: 8.